Listed here are 10 T cell receptor beta chains from one sample, sequenced in a study of T-cell reconstitution after alpha-beta-depleted transplantation in children. Unique molecular identifiers were incorporated when the TCRbeta library was constructed. TCRdb redid the calling of the PCR reads with MiXCR, one entry per CDR3 protein. Here the sample spans over 300,000 distinct CDR3 sequences, approximately 10% being singletons. The starting material was PBMCs from the stem cell graft donor, obtained from the stem cell graft. The receptor source for this set is a human donor who donated a stem cell graft to a child with acute lymphoblastic leukemia.

This clonotype was seen many times. The chain is built from TRBV7-9 and TRBJ1-1; tentatively, D is TRBD1 (5 bases). With 5 bases removed from V and 1 base from J, the gap between germline ends came to 14 bases. The CDR3 has 15 residues. The germline CDR1 and CDR2 sequences are SEHNR and FQNEAQ (reference sequence). For the CDR3, the DNA is TGTGCCAGCAGCGGGAGGGACGATCAGAACACTGAAGCTTTCTTT. This sequence encodes CASSGRDDQNTEAFF.

The chain links TRBV9 to TRBJ2-1; TRBD2 aligns across 7 bases. Germline CDR1 is SGDLS and CDR2 is YYNGEE. This CDR3 is 13 amino acids long. Unmatched junction bases numbered 5, after V lost 3 bases and J lost 8 bases. The CDR3 DNA follows: TGTGCCAGCAGCGGGACTAGTAAGTATGAGCAGTTCTTC. Protein sequence: CASSGTSKYEQFF.

This chain joins TRBV29-1 and TRBJ2-5; 11 bases fit TRBD1. This CDR3 is 14 amino acids long. Germline V gene sequence: CDR1 SQVTM, CDR2 ANQGSEA. V shed 1 base and J 4 bases; nucleotides not matched to a gene: 2. The CDR3 nucleotides are TGCAGCGTTGAAGGGACAGGGGGCGCAGAGACCCAGTACTTC. Protein sequence: CSVEGTGGAETQYF.

The rearrangement uses TRBV5-5 and TRBJ1-4, with D possibly TRBD1 on 6 matching bases. This CDR3 has 14 amino acids. CDR1 is SGHKS, CDR2 YYEKEE, per germline (reference sequence). Trimming removed 3 bases at V and 5 bases at J, with 11 bases between. The CDR3 sequence: CASSWGQKNEKLFF. The CDR3 nucleotides are TGTGCCAGCAGCTGGGGACAAAAAAATGAAAAACTGTTTTTT.

The chain recombines TRBV11-2 with TRBJ2-1, with 8 bases identical to TRBD2. Per germline, CDR1 SGHAT and CDR2 FQNNGV. CDR3 length equals 15 residues. V shed 3 bases, J shed 8 bases, and the junction held 9 bases outside the gene matches. CDR3 in amino acids: CASSFASGGTDEQFF. DNA of the CDR3: TGTGCCAGCAGCTTTGCCAGCGGGGGTACGGATGAGCAGTTCTTC.

In its sample, this clonotype was seen a few times. V usage is TRBV4-1 and J usage is TRBJ2-3; D is unclear. Germline-derived CDR1 and CDR2 are MGHRA and YSYEKL. Trimming took off 3 bases at V and 0 bases at J, with 7 bases between the two ends. The length of the CDR3 is 14 residues. The CDR3: CASSHGFSTDTQYF. CDR3 nucleotide sequence: TGCGCCAGCAGCCACGGTTTTAGCACAGATACGCAGTATTTT.

This clonotype was recorded a few times. V and J are TRBV18 and TRBJ2-2; a weak D match, TRBD2 (6 bases). Deletions cut 2 bases from V and 6 bases from J, with 16 bases between. CDR3 length equals 16 residues. CDR1 KGHSH and CDR2 LQKENI come from the germline V gene. The CDR3 protein is CASSPSSGTQAGELFF. In nucleotides, the CDR3 is TGTGCCAGCTCACCATCCTCCGGGACTCAAGCCGGGGAGCTGTTTTTT.

This clonotype came up a few times. The chain uses TRBV7-9 and TRBJ1-2; D is ambiguous. Between the trimmed V and J ends, which lost 7 bases and 4 bases, there was a span of 22 bases. Germline V gene data show CDR1 as SEHNR and CDR2 as FQNEAQ (reference sequence). The CDR3 is 16 residues long. The CDR3 nucleotides read TGTGCCAGCACCCCCCCGGTCGTTGGTAGTCGCTATGGCTACACCTTC. Translating it yields CASTPPVVGSRYGYTF. The full variable domain, in which reference TRBV7-9 and TRBJ1-2 provide the parts outside the CDR3, is DTGVSQNPRHKITKRGQNVTFRCDPISEHNRLYWYRQTLGQGPEFLTYFQNEAQLEKSRLLSDRFSAERPKGSFSTLEIQRTEQGDSAMYLCASTPPVVGSRYGYTFGSGTRLTVV.

The J gene is TRBJ1-2, the V gene TRBV12-3 or TRBV12-4, with D tentatively TRBD1 (5 bases). Trimming shortened V by 5 bases and J by 10 bases, and 11 bases separated the two germline ends. The CDR3 totals 11 residues. The CDR3 nucleotides read TGTGCCAGCAGTCACCGACAGACCTACACCTTC. This encodes CASSHRQTYTF.

The chain has TRBV7-2 and TRBJ2-3; the D gene is possibly TRBD2 (7 bases). Per the germline V gene, CDR1 is SGHTA and CDR2 is FQGNSA. The CDR3 sequence is 16 residues long. The V gene lost 3 bases and the J gene lost 5 bases, with 18 bases spanning the gap. CDR3 sequence (DNA): TGTGCCAGCAGCTTCGTGGGAGGGGGTTCGAGAGATACGCAGTATTTT. It encodes CASSFVGGGSRDTQYF.